This TCR beta chain came from a study of T cell responses to AZD1222 COVID-19 vaccine. Study-level points and caveats: Close to half of spike-specific TCRs reportedly recognize unmutated variant regions.

Measured with immunoSEQ multiplex PCR; TCRdb has only the in-frame clones, and not every one. In the table there are about 67,000 clones, about four fifths of which are singletons. The CDR3 is 16 residues long. V dropped 0 bases and J dropped 0 bases, with 6 bases sitting between them. CDR1 LGHNA and CDR2 YNFKEQ come from the germline V gene. As to this clone: Its antigen is not identified.

J is TRBJ1-6 and V is TRBV4-2; D uncertain. The sequenced sample was peripheral blood, obtained 28 days after the second AZD1222 dose. The sequence came from an adult who received the AZD1222 COVID-19 vaccine. DNA for the CDR3: TGTGCCAGCAGCCAAGACCAGAGCTCCTATAATTCACCCCTCCACTTT. Protein sequence: CASSQDQSSYNSPLHF.